The 10 T cell receptor beta chains listed next were all sequenced from one sample in a study of OX40 agonist ivuxolimab in advanced cancers. TCRdb's table, derived via immunoSEQ multiplex PCR, lists solely in-frame clones and lacks some. This table has 65,000 to 95,000 clones, more than 80% appearing once. Sequenced material: CD4+ or CD8+ T cells sorted from blood, taken in a trial of the OX40 agonist ivuxolimab. The receptor source for this set is an adult with an advanced solid tumor such as melanoma, head and neck, liver or kidney cancer.

The V and J genes are TRBV5-1 and TRBJ1-2; the match to TRBD1 covers 9 bases. Trimming at V came to 5 bases and at J to 8 bases, leaving 10 bases not matched to a gene. The germline gives CDR1 SGHRS, CDR2 YFSETQ. This CDR3 spans 14 amino acids. CDR3 sequence: CASRPGQGPRGYTF. The CDR3 DNA reads TGCGCCAGCAGGCCGGGACAGGGTCCCCGAGGCTACACCTTC.

This clone came up once. The chain employs TRBV2 and TRBJ2-1, with D hard to call. Germline CDR1 reads SNHLY; CDR2 reads FYNNEI. The ends were cut back, 7 bases at V and 2 bases at J, with 18 bases in the middle. The CDR3 is made up of 16 amino acids. The DNA for the CDR3 is TGTGCCAGCAAGGGCCATGGAAGTAAGGCCTACAATGAGCAGTTCTTC. This gives the protein CASKGHGSKAYNEQFF.

The chain carries TRBV9 and TRBJ2-7; D is unresolved. Germline assignment: CDR1 SGDLS and CDR2 YYNGEE. Trimming removed 4 bases at V and 4 bases at J, with 12 bases between. This CDR3 spans 13 amino acids. CDR3 DNA: TGTGCCAGCAGCCCCCAGCCGGAATACGAGCAGTACTTC. As protein: CASSPQPEYEQYF.

This chain links TRBV6-1 with TRBJ2-7, with no clear D. CDR3 length equals 15 residues. V was trimmed by 2 bases and J by 6 bases, leaving 17 bases between them. Per the germline V gene, CDR1 is MNHNS and CDR2 is SASEGT. The chain's CDR3 is CASSEIKVGYSEQYF. CDR3 sequence (DNA): TGTGCCAGCAGTGAAATTAAGGTAGGGTACAGCGAGCAGTACTTC.

The chain carries TRBV2 and TRBJ2-7; TRBD1 is a possible D gene (6 bases). Looked up from germline, CDR1 is SNHLY and CDR2 is FYNNEI. The CDR3 is 13 amino acids. The V end lost 0 bases, the J end lost 6 bases, and 9 bases lay between the germline ends. Written as DNA, the CDR3 is TGTGCCAGCAGTGAAGCGCAGGGGCGCGAGCAGTACTTC. This translates into CASSEAQGREQYF. Drawing the rest from reference TRBV2 and TRBJ2-7, the complete variable domain is EPEVTQTPSHQVTQMGQEVILRCVPISNHLYFYWYRQILGQKVEFLVSFYNNEISEKSEIFDDQFSVERPDGSNFTLKIRSTKLEDSAMYFCASSEAQGREQYFGPGTRLTVT.

V usage is TRBV4-2 and J usage is TRBJ1-2; D not certain. The CDR3 sequence is 15 residues long. Germline values: CDR1 LGHNA, CDR2 YNFKEQ. V dropped 0 bases and J dropped 5 bases, with 13 bases sitting between them. CDR3 coding DNA: TGTGCCAGCAGCCAAGATTGGTCGGTGGCATATGGCTACACCTTC. Translating gives CASSQDWSVAYGYTF.

The chain recombines TRBV28 with TRBJ2-7; the match to TRBD1 covers 10 bases. CDR3 size: 15 residues. The germline gives CDR1 MDHEN, CDR2 SYDVKM. Trimming cost V 4 bases and J 3 bases; bases outside gene matches: 6. The CDR3 region is CASSSPGTGVYEQYF. In DNA form, the CDR3 reads TGTGCCAGCAGTTCCCCCGGGACAGGGGTCTACGAGCAGTACTTC.

The chain couples TRBV7-2 to TRBJ1-1; D is ambiguous. The CDR3 sequence is 14 residues long. The germline V and J ends were trimmed by 1 base and 1 base, with 7 bases remaining between them. Germline lookup yields CDR1 SGHTA and CDR2 FQGNSA. CDR3 nucleotide sequence: TGTGCCAGCAGCTTAGGGCGGGCGAACACTGAAGCTTTCTTT. Protein sequence: CASSLGRANTEAFF. The full variable domain, rest sourced from reference TRBV7-2 and TRBJ1-1, is GAGVSQSPSNKVTEKGKDVELRCDPISGHTALYWYRQSLGQGLEFLIYFQGNSAPDKSGLPSDRFSAERTGGSVSTLTIQRTQQEDSAVYLCASSLGRANTEAFFGQGTRLTVV.

The chain's CDR3 is CASSQVPGVGAYNEQFF. In nucleotides, the CDR3 is TGCGCCAGCAGCCAAGTACCTGGTGTGGGGGCCTACAATGAGCAGTTCTTC. The chain is built from TRBV4-3 and TRBJ2-1, with D perhaps matching TRBD1 or TRBD2 (5 bases each). V was cut by 1 base and J by 2 bases, with 15 bases left in between. Germline CDR1 LGHNA, CDR2 YSLEER. This CDR3 is built from 17 residues.

This chain uses TRBV5-1 with TRBJ2-1; D remains ambiguous. The CDR3 runs 13 residues. Germline V gives CDR1 SGHRS, CDR2 YFSETQ. Trimming stripped 2 bases from V and 3 bases from J, with 6 bases between. The CDR3 reads CASSFWYYNEQFF. Here the CDR3 DNA reads TGCGCCAGCAGCTTCTGGTACTACAATGAGCAGTTCTTC.